This T cell receptor (beta chain) is drawn from a study of T cells in localized non-small cell lung cancer (TCRdb year 2020). Background on the whole study: The study analyzed T cell repertoires of under 250 early-stage NSCLC patients, comparing tumors and uninvolved tumor-adjacent lungs. The cohort consisted of 236 treatment-naive NSCLC patients whose localized lung tumors had been resected. Of the NSCLC patients, around 140 were male and 85 to 110 were female, and the mean age was around 70 years. Beyond this particular receptor, the publication reports: Because multi-region tumor sequencing was not done, intratumor heterogeneity could not be ruled out. Higher blood T cell density associated with longer overall survival, while higher adjacent-lung clonality associated with shorter survival. Because of the exploratory design, TCR variables were selected using unadjusted p-values without false-discovery rate correction. A median of 57 of the top 100 tumor clones turned up in the paired uninvolved adjacent lung, and some 28 of those clones also ranked among the top 100 of that same adjacent lung. Uninvolved tumor-adjacent lung showed the highest T cell clonality, higher than tumor, which suggests more focused antigenic responses in the uninvolved tumor-adjacent lung.

For this clone: Its antigen is unknown. Base quality data are lacking; no much larger clone is found one base away.

At diagnosis, tumor, uninvolved tumor-adjacent lung and peripheral blood were collected and then preserved as a mix of FFPE and fresh-frozen material. Blood samples were analyzed as peripheral blood mononuclear cells for TCR repertoire profiling. The CDR3 sequence holds 15 residues, the cysteine and phenylalanine included. Only the CDR3 portion is preserved as DNA: 45 bases, with reading frame beginning at the first base. The V end loses 3 bases and the J end loses 2 bases, and a stretch of 11 bases separates them. The germline V gene (reference sequence) specifies LNHDA as CDR1 and SQIVND as CDR2. TCR beta CDR3 regions were sequenced from DNA using the immunoSEQ Assay. From the authors' description of their analysis: To compute T cell density, TCR beta template counts were normalized to usable DNA, which was estimated by amplifying housekeeping genes. Using the preseqR package, richness was estimated by extrapolating to 120,000 templates for tissue samples and 400,000 templates for PBMC samples. Clonality was taken to be one minus Pielou's evenness. Tissue-enriched TCRs were identified by differential abundance testing using productive amino-acid clonotypes, minimum total count 5 and alpha 0.1. The Jaccard Index and the Morisita Overlap Index were used to measure how much the repertoires overlapped between compartments. GLIPH grouped TCR beta CDR3s together with public tetramer-defined viral CDR3s, and a viral motif had to include at least three viral sequences and also show V-gene enrichment. Here the immuneACCESS table is served through TCRdb, limited to in-frame sequences with V and J called. Missing clones are a known gap in these copies; in checked studies unresolved V genes cover under half, and the rest lacks a known reason. V and J calls and clone size are those listed in that table; D and trimming were worked out from the DNA. The sample table records almost 65,000 clones; around 90% of these occur just once. Approximately 2% of the sample comes from the top ten.

This clonotype originated in a woman aged 40 to 75 with stage I lung adenocarcinoma. The sequence joins TRBV19 to TRBJ1-3, with TRBD1 tentatively as D gene (6 bases match). The sample consisted of peripheral blood, taken before any cancer treatment. CDR3 sequence: CASSIFGGPGNTIYF. The nucleotide sequence is TGTGCCAGTAGTATCTTCGGGGGGCCTGGAAACACCATATATTTT. Full variable domain (CDR3 extended with the reference TRBV19 and TRBJ1-3 proteins): DGGITQSPKYLFRKEGQNVTLSCEQNLNHDAMYWYRQDPGQGLRLIYYSQIVNDFQKGDIAEGYSVSREKKESFPLTVTSAQKNPTAFYLCASSIFGGPGNTIYFGEGSWLTVV.